Each of the 9 T cell receptor beta chains below was sequenced from the same sample in a study of T cells in localized non-small cell lung cancer. The protocol was immunoSEQ multiplex PCR, while the TCRdb copy is restricted to in-frame clones and leaves out a portion. The sample shows tens of thousands of clones, approximately 91% of them seen only once. Sequenced material: peripheral blood, taken before any cancer treatment. The receptors derive from a female donor older than 55 with stage I squamous cell lung carcinoma.

The chain employs TRBV9 and TRBJ2-7; 12 positions agree with TRBD2. V trimming: 2 bases; J trimming: 1 base; junction bases outside the gene matches: 1. The CDR3 is 15 amino acids. Germline V gives CDR1 SGDLS, CDR2 YYNGEE. CDR3 nucleotide sequence: TGTGCCAGCAGCGTCGGACTAGCGGGGTCCTACGAGCAGTACTTC. Its protein product is CASSVGLAGSYEQYF. The entire variable domain, with the rest obtained from reference TRBV9 and TRBJ2-7, is as follows: DSGVTQTPKHLITATGQRVTLRCSPRSGDLSVYWYQQSLDQGLQFLIQYYNGEERAKGNILERFSAQQFPDLHSELNLSSLELGDSALYFCASSVGLAGSYEQYFGPGTRLTVT.

This chain links TRBV6-5 with TRBJ1-2; TRBD1 aligns across 8 bases. CDR3 size: 13 residues. Germline CDR1 MNHEY, CDR2 SVGAGI. V lost 0 bases and J lost 8; bases outside the gene matches: 2. CDR3 in amino acids: CASSYSQGAGYTF. The CDR3 DNA reads as TGTGCCAGCAGTTACTCGCAGGGGGCGGGCTACACCTTC.

The gene calls are TRBV2 and TRBJ1-6, with D tentatively TRBD1 (5 bases). Germline values: CDR1 SNHLY, CDR2 FYNNEI. This CDR3 is built from 15 residues. The V end lost 2 bases, the J end lost 7 bases, and 12 bases lay between the germline ends. CDR3 sequence: CASSEFGRGNSPLHF. The CDR3 nucleotides read TGTGCCAGCAGTGAATTTGGACGGGGGAATTCACCCCTCCACTTT.

This rearrangement joins TRBV19 to TRBJ1-2; no reliable D call. The CDR3 sequence is 15 residues long. Per the germline V gene, CDR1 is LNHDA and CDR2 is SQIVND (reference sequence). V lost 8 bases, J lost 0 bases, and 16 bases lay in between. CDR3 nucleotides: TGTGCCAGTCAAGTAGGCACGGTGTCTAACTATGGCTACACCTTC. Its translation is CASQVGTVSNYGYTF. Using reference TRBV19 and TRBJ1-2 for the parts outside the CDR3, the full variable domain is DGGITQSPKYLFRKEGQNVTLSCEQNLNHDAMYWYRQDPGQGLRLIYYSQIVNDFQKGDIAEGYSVSREKKESFPLTVTSAQKNPTAFYLCASQVGTVSNYGYTFGSGTRLTVV.

The chain has TRBV27 and TRBJ2-7, with 8 bases identical to TRBD2. In germline, CDR1 is MNHEY, CDR2 SMNVEV (reference sequence). The CDR3 totals 15 residues. V trimming: 3 bases; J trimming: 3 bases; junction bases outside the gene matches: 7. The CDR3 loop reads CASSFERETLYEQYF. In nucleotides, the CDR3 is TGTGCCAGCAGTTTCGAGCGGGAGACACTCTACGAGCAGTACTTC.

The chain joins TRBV19 to TRBJ1-5; the D gene is possibly TRBD1 (5 bases). The CDR3 contains 15 residues. The germline CDR1 and CDR2 sequences are LNHDA and SQIVND (reference sequence). Deletions cut 5 bases from V and 0 bases from J, with 11 bases between. The CDR3 DNA follows: TGTGCCAGTAGTCTGGACGGGGCTAGCAATCAGCCCCAGCATTTT. Translation gives CASSLDGASNQPQHF.

The chain has TRBV19 and TRBJ1-5; D remains ambiguous. The germline V gene has CDR1 LNHDA and CDR2 SQIVND (reference sequence). Deletions cut 6 bases from V and 2 bases from J, with 17 bases between. CDR3 length: 16 residues. In nucleotides, the CDR3 is TGTGCCAGTAGGACTGGGCCACCACGGGGCAATCAGCCCCAGCATTTT. It codes for CASRTGPPRGNQPQHF.

This chain uses TRBV5-1 with TRBJ1-2; D might be TRBD1 (6 bases). The CDR3 totals 14 residues. Trimming removed 3 bases at V and 0 bases at J, with 9 bases between. Germline CDR1 reads SGHRS; CDR2 reads YFSETQ. CDR3 amino acids: CASSSDSPNYGYTF. CDR3 in DNA: TGCGCCAGCAGCTCGGACAGCCCTAACTATGGCTACACCTTC.

This clone was counted between two and nine times. The genes are TRBV11-2 and TRBJ2-3; 8 bases match TRBD2. Per germline, CDR1 SGHAT and CDR2 FQNNGV. The CDR3 spans 18 residues. The trim removed 1 base at V and 4 bases at J, leaving 13 bases unmatched. The CDR3 sequence: CASSLGAGAGGRADTQYF. CDR3 DNA sequence: TGTGCCAGCAGCTTAGGGGCGGGTGCGGGAGGAAGGGCAGATACGCAGTATTTT.